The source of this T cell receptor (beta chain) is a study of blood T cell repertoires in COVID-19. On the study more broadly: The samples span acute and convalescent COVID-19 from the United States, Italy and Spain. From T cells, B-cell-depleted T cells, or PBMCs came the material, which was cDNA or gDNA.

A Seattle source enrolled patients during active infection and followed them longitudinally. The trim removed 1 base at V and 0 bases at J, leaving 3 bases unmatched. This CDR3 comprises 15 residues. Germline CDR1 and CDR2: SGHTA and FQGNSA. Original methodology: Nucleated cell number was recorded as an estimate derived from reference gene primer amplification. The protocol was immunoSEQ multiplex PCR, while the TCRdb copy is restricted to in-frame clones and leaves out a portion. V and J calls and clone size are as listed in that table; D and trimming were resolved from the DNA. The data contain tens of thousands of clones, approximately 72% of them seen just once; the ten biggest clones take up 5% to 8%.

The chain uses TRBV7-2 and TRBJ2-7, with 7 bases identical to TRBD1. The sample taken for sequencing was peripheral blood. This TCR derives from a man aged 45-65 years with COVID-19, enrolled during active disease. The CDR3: CASSLGDSGSYEQYF. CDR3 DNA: TGTGCCAGCAGCTTAGGGGACAGTGGCTCCTACGAGCAGTACTTC.